The entry below describes one T cell receptor (beta chain). Its cognate antigen is unknown. Libraries were prepared by immunoSEQ multiplex PCR; TCRdb keeps only in-frame clonotypes and omits some of them. The profile shows millions of clones, more than 80% of them singletons. These data are taken from a study of shared clonotypes between healthy human individuals. Study-level background: CD4 naive cells filled three plates per donor, CD4 memory three, CD8 naive two and CD8 memory one.

Study-level results: Sequencing depth was expected to affect clonotype sharing among donors. The study generally estimated greater richness for naive than memory subsets. Non-shared clonotypes had lower generation probabilities than those shared by all four donors.

CDR1 is SGHKS and CDR2 is YYEKEE in the germline V gene (reference sequence). The CDR3 is made up of 14 amino acids. J lost 11 bases, V lost 4 bases, and 14 bases had no gene match. This clonotype originated in a man between 18 and 29 years old in good health. This chain joins TRBV5-5 and TRBJ1-1, with 7 nucleotides matching TRBD1. The specimen sequenced was naive CD4+ T cells sorted from blood. As for subset: CD45RA+ positively selected. The CDR3 DNA sequence: TGTGCCAGCAGCCCTGGGCCGGGGACAGAGGGGGCTTTCTTT. It specifies CASSPGPGTEGAFF.